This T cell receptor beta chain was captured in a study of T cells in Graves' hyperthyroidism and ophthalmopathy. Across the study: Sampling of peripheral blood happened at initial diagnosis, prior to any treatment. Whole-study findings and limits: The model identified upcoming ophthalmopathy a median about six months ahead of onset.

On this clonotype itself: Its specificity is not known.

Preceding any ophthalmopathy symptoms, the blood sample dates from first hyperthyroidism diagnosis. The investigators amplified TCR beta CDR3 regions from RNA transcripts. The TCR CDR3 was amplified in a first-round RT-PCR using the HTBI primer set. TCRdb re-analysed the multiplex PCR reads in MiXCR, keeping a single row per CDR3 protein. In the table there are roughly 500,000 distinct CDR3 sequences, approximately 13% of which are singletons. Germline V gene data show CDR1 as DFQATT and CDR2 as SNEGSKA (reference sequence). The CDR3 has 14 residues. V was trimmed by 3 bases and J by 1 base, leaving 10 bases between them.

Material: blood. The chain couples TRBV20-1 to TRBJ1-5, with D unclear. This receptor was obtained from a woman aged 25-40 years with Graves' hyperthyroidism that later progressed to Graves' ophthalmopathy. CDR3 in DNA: TGCAGTGCTAGGATAGGGCAGAGCAATCAGCCCCAGCATTTT. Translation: CSARIGQSNQPQHF.